What follows are 26 T cell receptor beta chains derived from one specimen sequenced in a study of cytomegalovirus exposure and HLA in healthy donors. PCR primers comprised 60 Vbeta and 13 Jbeta primers. The data were produced by immunoSEQ multiplex PCR, yet TCRdb's version contains in-frame clones alone and is incomplete. The table records about 150,000 clones, 65% to 80% of them present only once. The sample comprised PBMCs. The receptor source for this set is a male donor in good health and CMV-seronegative.

The V gene is TRBV28, the J gene TRBJ1-2; 9 positions agree with TRBD1. The V gene end was trimmed by 0 bases and the J gene end by 2 bases; junction bases not matched to a gene: 4. The CDR3 spans 16 residues. From germline, CDR1 is MDHEN and CDR2 SYDVKM. CDR3 in amino acids: CASSLWGDRVNYGYTF. The CDR3 coding sequence is TGTGCCAGCAGTTTATGGGGGGACAGGGTGAACTATGGCTACACCTTC.

In DNA, the CDR3 is TGTGCCATCAGTGAGTCGTCAGGGCCGGGCGAGACTGAAGCTTTCTTT. This codes for CAISESSGPGETEAFF. V is TRBV10-3 and J is TRBJ1-1; D is perhaps TRBD1 (5 bases). Germline-derived CDR1 and CDR2 are ENHRY and SYGVKD. CDR3 size: 16 residues. Trimming took off 0 bases at V and 5 bases at J, with 16 bases between the two ends.

The chain couples TRBV18 to TRBJ1-1; D unresolved. Per the germline V gene, CDR1 is KGHSH and CDR2 is LQKENI. The germline V and J ends were trimmed by 2 bases and 4 bases, with 11 bases remaining between them. The CDR3 is 14 residues long. CDR3 protein: CASSPRQEGTEAFF. CDR3 nucleotides: TGTGCCAGCTCACCAAGGCAGGAGGGCACTGAAGCTTTCTTT. Supplemented by reference TRBV18 and TRBJ1-1, the full variable domain reads NAGVMQNPRHLVRRRGQEARLRCSPMKGHSHVYWYRQLPEEGLKFMVYLQKENIIDESGMPKERFSAEFPKEGPSILRIQQVVRGDSAAYFCASSPRQEGTEAFFGQGTRLTVV.

This chain joins TRBV28 and TRBJ1-4; D unresolved. Per the germline V gene, CDR1 is MDHEN and CDR2 is SYDVKM. CDR3 length: 13 amino acids. Trimming left V 6 bases short and J 5 bases short, with 10 bases between. CDR3 sequence: CASSPPYNEKLFF. CDR3 nucleotide sequence: TGTGCCAGCAGCCCCCCCTACAATGAAAAACTGTTTTTT.

The table lists this clone with a few counts. This chain links TRBV30 with TRBJ1-5, with D perhaps matching TRBD1 (6 bases). Trimming took 4 bases from V and 7 from J, leaving 14 bases between them. Germline V lookup: CDR1 GTSNPN, CDR2 SVGIG (reference sequence). This CDR3 contains 13 residues. The CDR3: CAWIIRGGQPQHF. The CDR3 DNA reads TGTGCCTGGATCATCAGGGGTGGCCAGCCCCAGCATTTT.

The chain couples TRBV7-6 to TRBJ2-1; 8 bases agree with TRBD2. The CDR3 is 13 residues long. J gave up 10 bases and V 7 bases, and 9 bases lay outside the gene matches. The V gene's germline CDR1 is SGHVS and CDR2 FNYEAQ. The CDR3 DNA reads TGTGCCAGCACCCTTCGGGGGGGGCTCGAGCAGTTCTTC. Translating it yields CASTLRGGLEQFF. Supplemented by reference TRBV7-6 and TRBJ2-1, the full variable domain reads GAGVSQSPRYKVTKRGQDVALRCDPISGHVSLYWYRQALGQGPEFLTYFNYEAQQDKSGLPNDRFSAERPEGSISTLTIQRTEQRDSAMYRCASTLRGGLEQFFGPGTRLTVL.

The chain combines TRBV6-5 with TRBJ1-2, with TRBD1 matching over 8 bases. The length of the CDR3 is 16 residues. Germline-derived CDR1 and CDR2 are MNHEY and SVGAGI. The ends lost 2 bases at V and 8 bases at J; junction bases unmatched: 13. The CDR3 loop is CASSYDQGAHQRGYTF. CDR3 nucleotide sequence: TGTGCCAGCAGTTACGATCAGGGGGCGCATCAGAGGGGCTACACCTTC.

CDR3 coding DNA: TGTGCCAGTAGTATCTTACTGGGCTCGAGGACAGGTAATCAGCCCCAGCATTTT. It yields the protein CASSILLGSRTGNQPQHF. This sequence joins TRBV19 and TRBJ1-5, with TRBD1 identical over 7 bases. From germline, CDR1 is LNHDA and CDR2 SQIVND (reference sequence). Trimming cost V 3 bases and J 4 bases; bases outside gene matches: 15. The CDR3 consists of 18 residues.

The chain combines TRBV9 with TRBJ1-2, with TRBD1 as a possible D gene (6 bases). The CDR3 consists of 15 residues. The germline gives CDR1 SGDLS, CDR2 YYNGEE. Trimming removed 4 bases at V and 5 bases at J, with 18 bases between. The DNA for the CDR3 is TGTGCCAGCAGCCACTCGGGGGGTCAGGGGTATGGCTACACCTTC. It yields the protein CASSHSGGQGYGYTF.

This clone has only a few counts. The V call is TRBV30, the J call TRBJ1-1, with 8 nucleotides matching TRBD1. The CDR3 length is 17 residues. Per germline, CDR1 GTSNPN and CDR2 SVGIG (reference sequence). Trimming cost V 0 bases and J 3 bases; bases outside gene matches: 12. CDR3 loop: CAWSVLGATGVHTEAFF. In nucleotides, the CDR3 is TGTGCCTGGAGTGTATTAGGGGCGACAGGGGTGCACACTGAAGCTTTCTTT.

The V call is TRBV29-1, the J call TRBJ1-1; D not resolved. The CDR3 is 11 residues long. Germline V gene sequence: CDR1 SQVTM, CDR2 ANQGSEA. Trimming took 3 bases from V and 7 from J, leaving 9 bases between them. Here the CDR3 reads CSVETGFEAFF. CDR3 sequence (DNA): TGCAGCGTTGAGACTGGTTTTGAAGCTTTCTTT.

This chain uses TRBV5-6 with TRBJ2-7; TRBD1 is a possible D gene (5 bases). Germline CDR1 and CDR2: SGHDT and YYEEEE. Between the trimmed V and J ends, which lost 5 bases and 2 bases, there was a span of 11 bases. The CDR3 loop spans 13 amino acids. In DNA, the CDR3 is TGTGCCAGCAGACCACAGGAGACCTACGAGCAGTACTTC. This encodes CASRPQETYEQYF.

The V call is TRBV4-3, the J call TRBJ2-1; 10 bases align to TRBD1. Trimming removed 1 base from V and 4 bases from J; junction bases left unmatched: 1. CDR1 LGHNA and CDR2 YSLEER come from the germline V gene. The CDR3 covers 15 residues. The CDR3 nucleotides read TGCGCCAGCAGCCAAGGGACAGGGGGATACAATGAGCAGTTCTTC. It translates to CASSQGTGGYNEQFF.

This clone has a single count. This sequence joins TRBV5-1 and TRBJ1-3; D remains ambiguous. The CDR3 has 13 residues. CDR1 SGHRS and CDR2 YFSETQ come from the germline V gene. V was cut by 2 bases and J by 0 bases, with 3 bases left in between. The CDR3 loop reads CASSFSSGNTIYF. As DNA, the CDR3 is TGCGCCAGCAGCTTCAGCTCTGGAAACACCATATATTTT.

The gene calls are TRBV7-2 and TRBJ1-6; 7 bases agree with TRBD1. Germline lookup yields CDR1 SGHTA and CDR2 FQGNSA. V lost 3 bases to trimming and J lost 9 bases; unmatched junction nucleotides: 20. CDR3 length equals 19 residues. As DNA, the CDR3 is TGTGCCAGCAGCTTTAACCCCGGGACAGCCCGAGTTGCCCTTTCACCCCTCCACTTT. Translation: CASSFNPGTARVALSPLHF.

The rearrangement links TRBV10-3 to TRBJ2-5; a weak D match, TRBD2 (7 bases). CDR1 is ENHRY, CDR2 SYGVKD, per germline. This CDR3 is built from 15 residues. Trimming pared 10 bases from V and 9 bases from J, leaving 27 bases between. CDR3: CATGTGGGARWAQYF. The CDR3 bases are TGTGCCACGGGGACCGGTGGGGGGGCAAGGTGGGCCCAGTACTTC.

This clone was detected only a few times. The CDR3 here is CSVQQGSTYEQYF. The CDR3 DNA is TGCAGCGTTCAACAGGGGAGCACCTACGAGCAGTACTTC. The V and J genes are TRBV29-1 and TRBJ2-7; 7 bases map to TRBD1. V shed 5 bases, J shed 2 bases, and the junction held 6 bases outside the gene matches. Germline V gene sequence: CDR1 SQVTM, CDR2 ANQGSEA. The CDR3 sequence is 13 residues long.

There are a few counts of this clone. This sequence joins TRBV4-1 and TRBJ2-3; 9 bases are shared with TRBD2. Trimming at V came to 3 bases and at J to 5 bases, leaving 3 bases not matched to a gene. This CDR3 spans 14 amino acids. Germline CDR1 is MGHRA and CDR2 is YSYEKL. The CDR3 DNA sequence: TGCGCCAGCAGCCAGGGACTAGCTCTAGATACGCAGTATTTT. Its translation is CASSQGLALDTQYF.

This clone has only one observation. The chain has TRBV9 and TRBJ1-2; 8 positions agree with TRBD1. The CDR3 consists of 14 residues. CDR1 is SGDLS, CDR2 YYNGEE, per germline. The J segment lost 7 bases and the V segment lost 5 bases, leaving 10 bases of the junction unmatched. The CDR3 sequence: CASSLWTGRGGYTF. CDR3 in DNA: TGTGCCAGCAGTCTCTGGACAGGGAGGGGTGGCTACACCTTC. Complete variable domain (other parts from reference TRBV9 and TRBJ1-2): DSGVTQTPKHLITATGQRVTLRCSPRSGDLSVYWYQQSLDQGLQFLIQYYNGEERAKGNILERFSAQQFPDLHSELNLSSLELGDSALYFCASSLWTGRGGYTFGSGTRLTVV.

This chain links TRBV7-9 with TRBJ2-7, with a possible D match to TRBD1 (5 bases). The CDR3 is 15 residues long. V was shortened by 6 bases and J by 0 bases, with 15 bases between the two germline ends. From germline, CDR1 is SEHNR and CDR2 FQNEAQ (reference sequence). The CDR3 DNA sequence: TGTGCCAGCAGTAGGCTTGGGGCAAGCTCCTACGAGCAGTACTTC. Amino acid sequence: CASSRLGASSYEQYF.

Of note for this clone: Compared with germline, one end of the junction differs, possibly owing to a read error. This rearrangement joins TRBV27 to TRBJ2-5; 7 positions agree with TRBD2. Germline assignment: CDR1 MNHEY and CDR2 SMNVEV (reference sequence). The CDR3 covers 16 residues. CDR3 nucleotide sequence: TGTGCCAGCAGTCTACTCGGCGGGGGTGGTCAAGAGATCCAGTACTTC. This encodes CASSLLGGGGQEIQYF.

V gene TRBV10-3 combines with J gene TRBJ1-2, with D perhaps TRBD1 (5 bases). The CDR3 is 14 residues long. The germline V gene encodes CDR1 ENHRY and CDR2 SYGVKD. V lost 6 bases and J 6 bases, leaving 17 bases between the germline ends. The CDR3 spells CAISPGGGADGYTF. The CDR3 DNA is TGTGCCATCAGCCCCGGGGGAGGGGCCGATGGCTACACCTTC.

About this clone itself: Other DNA sequences of this sample code for an identical CDR3. V gene TRBV4-1 combines with J gene TRBJ2-3, with D possibly being TRBD1 (5 bases). V lost 0 bases and J lost 6, with 13 bases in between. The germline gives CDR1 MGHRA, CDR2 YSYEKL. The CDR3 consists of 15 residues. CDR3 nucleotides: TGCGCCAGCAGCCAAGATCCCCAGGGCCGGGATACGCAGTATTTT. Translated: CASSQDPQGRDTQYF.

This chain links TRBV7-3 with TRBJ2-3, with D possibly being TRBD2 (6 bases). CDR1 and CDR2 from the germline V gene are SGHTA and FQGTGA. This CDR3 region has 15 residues. V lost 5 bases, J lost 2 bases, and 14 bases lay in between. CDR3 coding DNA: TGTGCCAGCAGCCGCCGAGGCGGGAACACAGATACGCAGTATTTT. Residues: CASSRRGGNTDTQYF.

This sequence joins TRBV7-9 and TRBJ2-7; D is perhaps TRBD1 (6 bases). V was shortened by 5 bases and J by 3 bases, with 17 bases between the two germline ends. The CDR3 runs 15 residues. From germline, CDR1 is SEHNR and CDR2 FQNEAQ (reference sequence). CDR3 DNA: TGTGCCAGCAGCCCCCGGGACATAGGGAACTACGAGCAGTACTTC. It specifies CASSPRDIGNYEQYF.

This clone came up a few times. The rearrangement uses TRBV15 and TRBJ2-2, with D tentatively TRBD1 (6 bases). Germline V lookup: CDR1 LNHNV, CDR2 YYDKDF (reference sequence). With 5 bases removed from V and 1 base from J, the gap between germline ends came to 14 bases. The CDR3 runs 16 residues. The CDR3 DNA sequence: TGTGCCACCAGCGTTGGACAGAAAGTGAACACCGGGGAGCTGTTTTTT. It translates to CATSVGQKVNTGELFF. The variable domain in full, with the rest retrieved from reference TRBV15 and TRBJ2-2, is DAMVIQNPRYQVTQFGKPVTLSCSQTLNHNVMYWYQQKSSQAPKLLFHYYDKDFNNEADTPDNFQSRRPNTSFCFLDIRSPGLGDTAMYLCATSVGQKVNTGELFFGEGSRLTVL.